This TCR beta chain was captured by sequencing in a study of early T cells in non-severe SARS-CoV-2 infection (dated by TCRdb to 2020 to 2022). Notes on the research overall: Bulk RNA from unsorted whole blood was used for TCR sequencing, so alpha and beta chains could not be paired.

Set within a cohort of healthcare workers in London, UK, this nested case-control study involved weekly PCR testing of nasopharyngeal swabs along with blood sampling. Between 23 and 31 March 2020, the week of the UK lockdown, healthcare workers were enrolled and then followed up weekly for as long as 16 weeks. This clonotype was observed at least ten times. No antigen is known for it. No quality values exist for individual bases; no much larger clone is one base distant. General findings and caveats noted by the study authors: VDJdb matching was skewed toward anti-spike CD8 responses, so virus-specific expansions were likely underestimated and private and CD4 specificities were missed.

The receptor library was made with 5' RACE. Instrument used: NextSeq 500. The TCR library protocol attached unique molecular identifiers to individual cDNA molecules to correct for sequencing error and PCR bias. Sequencing covered both TCR alpha and beta chains, and within each sample the abundances of alpha and beta sequences were tightly co-correlated. In the authors' own workflow: Decombinator V4 was used to perform V gene, J gene and CDR3 annotation of TCR sequences. TCRs were defined as expanded if a significant change between any two time points was detected under a Poisson model with p below 0.0001. TCR abundances were normalised to the total number of TCRs sequenced per sample and were expressed as counts per million. TRAV1-2 paired with TRAJ12, TRAJ20 or TRAJ33 defined MAIT TCRs, while TRAV10 paired with TRAJ18 defined iNKT TCRs. VDJdb, accessed 1 November 2021, was searched for CMV, EBV and SARS-CoV-2 annotated TCRs, excluding TCRs annotated for multiple antigens. TCRdb applied fastp at Q25 and MiXCR to the public reads, then kept only in-frame beta chains. All rows with the same CDR3 protein become a single entry with the most common DNA and genes. These V and J calls rely on TCRdb rather than the paper's analysis. The table for this sample lists approximately 66,000 distinct CDR3 sequences; about an eighth of them were counted only once. Roughly 4% of the sample rests with the top ten.

V is pared back by 6 bases and J by 5 bases, with 17 bases lying between the germline termini. The CDR3 goes from the cysteine to the phenylalanine over 14 residues. Only the CDR3 part of the read is kept: 42 bases, read in frame from the first base. The chain is made from TRBV12-3 or TRBV12-4 and TRBJ2-7, with a weak D call of TRBD1 (6 bases match). This receptor was obtained from an adult who was a healthcare worker with PCR-confirmed SARS-CoV-2 infection or an uninfected control (not recorded which). The material sequenced was whole blood. The bases read TGTGCCAGCAGCCACAGGGTCTTGACTCACGAGCAGTACTTC. It is translated as CASSHRVLTHEQYF.